The present TCR beta chain was sequenced within a study of cytomegalovirus exposure and HLA in healthy donors. Study-level points and caveats: A few CMV-associated chains were confirmed in vitro to be specific for CMV antigens. An apparent linkage of common viral pathogens to several of the most significant clusters emerged in a later analysis. TCR beta V- and J-gene trimming, according to a later analysis, was linked to a missense DCLRE1C variant.

PCR employed 60 Vbeta and 13 Jbeta primers. Libraries were prepared by immunoSEQ multiplex PCR; TCRdb keeps only in-frame clonotypes and omits some of them. The sample includes some 130,000 clones, more than 60% seen only once; the top ten take 1.5%. The V gene lost 4 bases and the J gene lost 0 bases, with 10 bases spanning the gap. The CDR3 consists of 14 residues. Germline loops: CDR1 MNHEY, CDR2 SMNVEV (reference sequence). In regard to this clone: What it binds is unknown.

Sequenced sample: PBMCs. The V gene is TRBV27, the J gene TRBJ2-7, with D tentatively TRBD1 (6 bases). The receptor comes from a woman under 30 in good health and CMV-seronegative. This CDR3 reads CASSWDTSSYEQYF. The CDR3 bases are TGTGCCAGCAGTTGGGACACGAGCTCCTACGAGCAGTACTTC.